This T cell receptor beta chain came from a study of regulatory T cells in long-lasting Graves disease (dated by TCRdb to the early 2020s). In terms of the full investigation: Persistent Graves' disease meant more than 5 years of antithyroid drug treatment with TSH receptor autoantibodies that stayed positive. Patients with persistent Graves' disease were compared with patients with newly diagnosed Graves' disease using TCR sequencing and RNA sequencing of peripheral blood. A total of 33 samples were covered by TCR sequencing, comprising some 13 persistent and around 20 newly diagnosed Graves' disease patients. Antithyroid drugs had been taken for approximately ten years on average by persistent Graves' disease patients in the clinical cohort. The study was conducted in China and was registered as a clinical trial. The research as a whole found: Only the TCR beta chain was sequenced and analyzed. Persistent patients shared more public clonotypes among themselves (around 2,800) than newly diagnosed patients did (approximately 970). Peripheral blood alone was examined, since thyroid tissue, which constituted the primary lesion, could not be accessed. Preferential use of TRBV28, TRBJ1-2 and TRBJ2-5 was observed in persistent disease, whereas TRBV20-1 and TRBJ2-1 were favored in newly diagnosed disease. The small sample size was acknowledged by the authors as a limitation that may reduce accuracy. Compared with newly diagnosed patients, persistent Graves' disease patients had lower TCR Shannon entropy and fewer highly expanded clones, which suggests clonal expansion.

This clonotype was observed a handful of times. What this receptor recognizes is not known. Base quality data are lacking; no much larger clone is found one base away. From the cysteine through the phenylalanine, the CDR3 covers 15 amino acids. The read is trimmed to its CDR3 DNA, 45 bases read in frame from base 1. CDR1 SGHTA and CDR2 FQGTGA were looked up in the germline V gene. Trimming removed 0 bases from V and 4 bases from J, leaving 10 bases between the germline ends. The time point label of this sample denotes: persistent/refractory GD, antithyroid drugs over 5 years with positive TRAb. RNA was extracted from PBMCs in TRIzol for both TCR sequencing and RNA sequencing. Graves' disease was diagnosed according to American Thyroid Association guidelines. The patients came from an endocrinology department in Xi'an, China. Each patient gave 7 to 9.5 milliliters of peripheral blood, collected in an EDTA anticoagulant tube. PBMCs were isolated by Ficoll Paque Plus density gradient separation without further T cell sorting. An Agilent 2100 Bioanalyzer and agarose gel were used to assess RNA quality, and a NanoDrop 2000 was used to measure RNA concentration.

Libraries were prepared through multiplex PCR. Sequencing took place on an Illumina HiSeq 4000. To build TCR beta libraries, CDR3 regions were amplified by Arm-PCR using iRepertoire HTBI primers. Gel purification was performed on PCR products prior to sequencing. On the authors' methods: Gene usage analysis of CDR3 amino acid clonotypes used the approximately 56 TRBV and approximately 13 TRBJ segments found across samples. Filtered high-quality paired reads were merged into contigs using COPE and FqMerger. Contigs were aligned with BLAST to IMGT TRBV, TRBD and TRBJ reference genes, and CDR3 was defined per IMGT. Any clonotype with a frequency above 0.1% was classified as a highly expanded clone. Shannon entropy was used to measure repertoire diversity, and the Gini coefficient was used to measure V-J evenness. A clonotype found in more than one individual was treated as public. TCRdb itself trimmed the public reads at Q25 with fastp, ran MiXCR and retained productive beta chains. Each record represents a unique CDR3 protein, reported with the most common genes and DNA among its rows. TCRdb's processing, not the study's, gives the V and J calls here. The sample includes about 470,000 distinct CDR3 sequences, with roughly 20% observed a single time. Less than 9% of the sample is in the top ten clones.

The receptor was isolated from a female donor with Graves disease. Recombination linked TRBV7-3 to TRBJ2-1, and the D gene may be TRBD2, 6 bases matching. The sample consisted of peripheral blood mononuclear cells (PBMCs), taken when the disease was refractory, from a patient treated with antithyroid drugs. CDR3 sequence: CASSLTSEGYNEQFF. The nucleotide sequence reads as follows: TGTGCCAGCAGCTTAACGTCGGAGGGTTACAATGAGCAGTTCTTC.